A single sample is the source of the 21 T cell receptor beta chains below, sequenced in a study of cytomegalovirus exposure and HLA in healthy donors. The PCR made use of 60 Vbeta and 13 Jbeta primers. Clones were read by immunoSEQ multiplex PCR, and TCRdb kept only the in-frame ones, dropping some. The sample records approximately 93,000 clones, around 84% being singletons. Sequencing used PBMCs. The source of these receptors is a middle-aged woman in good health and CMV-seronegative.

The CDR3 region is CSVGDSLGGYTF. The CDR3 coding sequence is TGCAGCGTTGGGGACAGTTTGGGAGGCTACACCTTC. V gene TRBV29-1 combines with J gene TRBJ1-2; 7 nucleotides align to TRBD1. V lost 4 bases, J lost 8 bases, and 7 bases stayed unmatched. Per germline, CDR1 SQVTM and CDR2 ANQGSEA. The length of the CDR3 is 12 residues. Filled out from reference TRBV29-1 and TRBJ1-2, the complete variable domain reads SAVISQKPSRDICQRGTSLTIQCQVDSQVTMMFWYRQQPGQSLTLIATANQGSEATYESGFVIDKFPISRPNLTFSTLTVSNMSPEDSSIYLCSVGDSLGGYTFGSGTRLTVV.

This clone has more than one count but fewer than ten. The DNA of the CDR3 is TGTGCCAGCAGCATCTCCAGGGGAACTGAAGCTTTCTTT. Translating gives CASSISRGTEAFF. The V call is TRBV13, the J call TRBJ1-1; tentatively, D is TRBD1 (6 bases). V lost 5 bases and J 5 bases, leaving 12 bases between the germline ends. CDR1 PRHDT and CDR2 FYEKMQ come from the germline V gene (reference sequence). CDR3 size: 13 residues.

This clone came up once. The chain has TRBV27 and TRBJ2-5; 9 bases align to TRBD2. This CDR3 comprises 16 residues. Trimming at V came to 7 bases and at J to 5 bases, leaving 14 bases not matched to a gene. Germline loops: CDR1 MNHEY, CDR2 SMNVEV (reference sequence). CDR3 sequence: CASTKGRAGGRETQYF. The CDR3 nucleotides are TGTGCCAGCACCAAAGGGAGAGCGGGAGGCAGGGAGACCCAGTACTTC.

This chain connects TRBV19 to TRBJ2-7; D might be TRBD2 (6 bases). CDR3 size: 14 residues. Germline CDR1 LNHDA, CDR2 SQIVND (reference sequence). Between the trimmed V and J ends, which lost 0 bases and 3 bases, there was a span of 9 bases. CDR3 sequence reads: CASSIEGRSYEQYF. The CDR3 DNA reads as TGTGCCAGTAGTATAGAAGGGAGGAGCTACGAGCAGTACTTC. Supplemented by reference TRBV19 and TRBJ2-7, the full variable domain reads DGGITQSPKYLFRKEGQNVTLSCEQNLNHDAMYWYRQDPGQGLRLIYYSQIVNDFQKGDIAEGYSVSREKKESFPLTVTSAQKNPTAFYLCASSIEGRSYEQYFGPGTRLTVT.

The chain has TRBV5-4 and TRBJ1-1, with TRBD1 identical over 12 bases. V lost 9 bases to trimming and J lost 0 bases; unmatched junction nucleotides: 12. CDR3 length: 17 residues. Germline loops: CDR1 SGHNT, CDR2 YYREEE (reference sequence). The CDR3 nucleotides read TGTGCCACTACTACCGGGACAGGGGGCCCAATGAACACTGAAGCTTTCTTT. It yields the protein CATTTGTGGPMNTEAFF.

The chain links TRBV14 to TRBJ2-6; D unclear. V gave up 5 bases and J gave up 2 bases, with 10 bases separating them. Germline assignment: CDR1 SGHDN and CDR2 FVKESK. This CDR3 has 15 amino acids. The CDR3 coding sequence is TGTGCCAGCAGCACCGACACCGCTGGGGCCAACGTCCTGACTTTC. Residues: CASSTDTAGANVLTF.

The chain links TRBV10-2 to TRBJ2-1; possibly TRBD2 for D (5 bases). In germline, CDR1 is WSHSY, CDR2 SAAADI. The CDR3 is made up of 13 amino acids. V was clipped by 5 bases and J by 8 bases, with 13 bases between them. The CDR3 protein is CASSPLAVHEQFF. Here the CDR3 DNA reads TGCGCCAGCAGTCCCCTAGCAGTGCATGAGCAGTTCTTC.

The J gene is TRBJ2-5, the V gene TRBV11-2; weak D call: TRBD2 (5 bases). TRBJ2-7 explains the end of the DNA better; the J call may be wrong. Germline V gene lookup returns CDR1 SGHAT and CDR2 FQNNGV. The CDR3 has 18 residues. CDR3 sequence reads: CASSLDPGGAVSSYEQYF. CDR3 nucleotide sequence: TGTGCCAGCAGCTTAGATCCAGGAGGAGCGGTTTCGTCCTACGAGCAGTACTTC.

The chain carries TRBV29-1 and TRBJ1-4; D uncertain. The CDR3 is 12 amino acids. The V and J ends lost 6 bases and 5 bases respectively, with 10 bases between them. CDR1 and CDR2 (germline): SQVTM, ANQGSEA. The CDR3 nucleotides are TGCAGCGTGAAGGGAGTGAATGAAAAACTGTTTTTT. Protein: CSVKGVNEKLFF.

This chain links TRBV19 with TRBJ1-3; D not certain. Germline V gives CDR1 LNHDA, CDR2 SQIVND (reference sequence). The V gene lost 5 bases and the J gene lost 1 base, with 3 bases spanning the gap. The CDR3 covers 12 residues. This chain's CDR3 is CASSLSGNTIYF. CDR3 DNA: TGTGCCAGTAGTCTTTCTGGAAACACCATATATTTT.

The J gene is TRBJ1-6, the V gene TRBV27; D not certain. Germline-derived CDR1 and CDR2 are MNHEY and SMNVEV (reference sequence). Trimming left V 7 bases short and J 7 bases short, with 8 bases between. CDR3 size: 12 residues. This CDR3 is CASTQENSPLHF. DNA of the CDR3: TGTGCCAGCACCCAAGAGAATTCACCCCTCCACTTT.

CDR3 sequence (DNA): TGTGCCAGCAGTCTTCGGACAGGTGAAGCTTTCTTT. Residues: CASSLRTGEAFF. The rearrangement joins TRBV6-6 to TRBJ1-1; 7 nucleotides match TRBD1. This CDR3 comprises 12 residues. V shed 5 bases, J shed 7 bases, and the junction held 4 bases outside the gene matches. Germline values: CDR1 MNHNY, CDR2 SVGAGI (reference sequence).

The chain's CDR3 is CASSIKTSYEQYF. The CDR3 DNA follows: TGTGCCAGTAGTATAAAGACTAGCTACGAGCAGTACTTC. The rearrangement links TRBV19 to TRBJ2-7; a weak D match, TRBD2 (6 bases). This CDR3 has 13 residues. Per germline, CDR1 LNHDA and CDR2 SQIVND (reference sequence). V dropped 2 bases and J dropped 3 bases, with 8 bases sitting between them.

This chain joins TRBV29-1 and TRBJ2-7; 8 nucleotides match TRBD1. CDR3 size: 16 residues. Germline V gene data show CDR1 as SQVTM and CDR2 as ANQGSEA. V lost 4 bases and J lost 3; bases outside the gene matches: 14. The CDR3, as DNA: TGCAGCGTTGTGGGGCCCGCGGACAGGGCAGGCTACGAGCAGTACTTC. Encoded protein: CSVVGPADRAGYEQYF.

The chain joins TRBV5-1 to TRBJ2-7, with a tentative D call TRBD1 (6 bases). With 4 bases removed from V and 6 bases from J, the gap between germline ends came to 14 bases. In germline, CDR1 is SGHRS, CDR2 YFSETQ. The CDR3 runs 13 residues. The CDR3, as DNA: TGCGCCAGCAGCCCCGCTACAGGGCGCGAGCAGTACTTC. Translated, it gives CASSPATGREQYF.

The V gene is TRBV4-3, the J gene TRBJ1-2, with 7 bases aligning to TRBD1. The CDR3 contains 16 residues. Germline assignment: CDR1 LGHNA and CDR2 YSLEER. The V segment lost 0 bases and the J segment 0 bases; nucleotides outside the gene matches: 4. Here the CDR3 reads CASSQERQGANYGYTF. Here the CDR3 DNA reads TGCGCCAGCAGCCAAGAGAGGCAGGGGGCTAACTATGGCTACACCTTC.

The chain is built from TRBV5-6 and TRBJ2-2, with D perhaps TRBD2 (6 bases). V was clipped by 9 bases and J by 0 bases, with 9 bases between them. The CDR3 consists of 13 residues. In germline, CDR1 is SGHDT, CDR2 YYEEEE. For the CDR3, the DNA is TGTGCCACCGGGACTTCGAACACCGGGGAGCTGTTTTTT. Amino acids: CATGTSNTGELFF.

This chain joins TRBV7-2 and TRBJ2-6; 12 bases agree with TRBD2. The CDR3 loop spans 19 amino acids. The germline V gene encodes CDR1 SGHTA and CDR2 FQGNSA. Losses at the gene ends were 2 bases for V and 0 bases for J; bases not matched to a gene: 5. The CDR3: CASSLKLAGGSSGANVLTF. The CDR3 bases are TGTGCCAGCAGCTTAAAACTAGCGGGGGGCTCCTCTGGGGCCAACGTCCTGACTTTC.

The J gene is TRBJ1-2, the V gene TRBV27, with D maybe TRBD1 (5 bases). Germline V gene sequence: CDR1 MNHEY, CDR2 SMNVEV (reference sequence). CDR3 size: 15 residues. V was clipped by 1 base and J by 4 bases, with 13 bases between them. CDR3 protein: CASSLLGAGSYGYTF. Here the CDR3 DNA reads TGTGCCAGCAGTTTATTAGGGGCAGGAAGCTATGGCTACACCTTC.

This clone occurred once. The chain links TRBV27 to TRBJ2-5; D call uncertain. The tail of the sequence fits TRBJ2-7 better, so the J call may be wrong. Germline V lookup: CDR1 MNHEY, CDR2 SMNVEV (reference sequence). This CDR3 contains 13 residues. The CDR3 nucleotides read TGTGCCAGCAGCAGATTAGCAACCTACGAGCAGTACTTC. Its protein is CASSRLATYEQYF.

This clone was seen a single time. V and J are TRBV27 and TRBJ2-1, with 7 bases fitting TRBD2. The germline gives CDR1 MNHEY, CDR2 SMNVEV (reference sequence). V lost 2 bases to trimming and J lost 0 bases; unmatched junction nucleotides: 7. The CDR3 totals 17 residues. The chain's CDR3 is CASSLIRRETSYNEQFF. CDR3 coding DNA: TGTGCCAGCAGTTTAATTAGGCGGGAGACCTCCTACAATGAGCAGTTCTTC.